The next 11 T cell receptor beta chains were all read from a single sample in a study of blood T cell repertoires in COVID-19 (dated by TCRdb to about 2020). The library was generated by the immunoSEQ multiplex PCR assay. Not all clones reach the TCRdb copy of this immuneACCESS table, which keeps in-frame sequences only. Checked studies attribute under half of the gap to unresolved V genes and leave the rest unexplained. The sample contains 13,000 to 15,000 clones, 80% to 90% of them found a single time. The ten largest clones take up approximately 2.9% of the sample. Sample: peripheral blood. The source is a human donor in a cohort sampled during active COVID-19.

This clone has only a few counts. The genes are TRBV29-1 and TRBJ2-1; 10 bases line up with TRBD2. The CDR3 is 15 residues long. Germline V gene lookup returns CDR1 SQVTM and CDR2 ANQGSEA. J was trimmed by 10 bases and V by 6 bases; bases with no gene match: 15. The CDR3 protein is CSVISGTSVRKEQFF. The CDR3 bases are TGCAGCGTGATCTCCGGGACTAGCGTGAGGAAGGAGCAGTTCTTC.

The genes are TRBV29-1 and TRBJ1-2; TRBD1 matches 10 bases. In germline, CDR1 is SQVTM, CDR2 ANQGSEA. J lost 4 bases, V lost 2 bases, and 13 bases had no gene match. The length of the CDR3 is 17 residues. Here the CDR3 reads CSVETETGGSGIYGYTF. CDR3 bases: TGCAGCGTTGAAACGGAGACAGGGGGCTCGGGGATCTATGGCTACACCTTC.

The chain joins TRBV7-2 to TRBJ2-1; TRBD2 matches 8 bases. Per the germline V gene, CDR1 is SGHTA and CDR2 is FQGNSA. J was trimmed by 2 bases and V by 5 bases; bases with no gene match: 8. The CDR3 has 16 residues. CDR3 in DNA: TGTGCCAGCAGCCCTCGGGAGCGGGAGCCCTACAATGAGCAGTTCTTC. It is translated as CASSPREREPYNEQFF. The variable domain in full, with the rest retrieved from reference TRBV7-2 and TRBJ2-1, is GAGVSQSPSNKVTEKGKDVELRCDPISGHTALYWYRQSLGQGLEFLIYFQGNSAPDKSGLPSDRFSAERTGGSVSTLTIQRTQQEDSAVYLCASSPREREPYNEQFFGPGTRLTVL.

The V and J genes are TRBV9 and TRBJ2-3, with 9 positions matching TRBD1. The germline gives CDR1 SGDLS, CDR2 YYNGEE. This CDR3 spans 15 amino acids. V lost 3 bases and J lost 2; bases outside the gene matches: 4. DNA of the CDR3: TGTGCCAGCAGCGCCGGGGACAGGGTCACAGATACGCAGTATTTT. It specifies CASSAGDRVTDTQYF.

The chain employs TRBV3-1 (or the pseudogene TRBV3-2) and TRBJ1-1; TRBD1 might be the D (6 bases). CDR3 length: 13 amino acids. Looked up from germline, CDR1 is LGHDT and CDR2 is YNNKEL (reference sequence). V lost 3 bases to trimming and J lost 7 bases, with 12 bases between them. Written as DNA, the CDR3 is TGTGCCAGCAGCCAGGCTCGGACAGATGAAGCTTTCTTT. This sequence encodes CASSQARTDEAFF.

This chain joins TRBV9 and TRBJ1-2; maybe TRBD1 (5 bases). With 4 bases removed from V and 1 base from J, the gap between germline ends came to 11 bases. The CDR3 consists of 14 residues. Looked up from germline, CDR1 is SGDLS and CDR2 is YYNGEE. As DNA, the CDR3 is TGTGCCAGCAGCCCTATGGGGGGTAACTATGGCTACACCTTC. This encodes CASSPMGGNYGYTF.

This clone was observed a single time. V gene TRBV5-1 combines with J gene TRBJ2-7; 12 positions agree with TRBD2. The CDR3 covers 15 residues. After removal of 8 bases from V and 0 bases from J, the junction contained 6 bases not matched to a gene. Germline assignment: CDR1 SGHRS and CDR2 YFSETQ. Here the CDR3 reads CASKASGRASYEQYF. CDR3 sequence (DNA): TGCGCCAGTAAGGCTAGCGGGAGGGCCTCCTACGAGCAGTACTTC.

The V gene is TRBV7-6, the J gene TRBJ2-7, with 9 bases identical to TRBD1. The junction had 10 bases not matched to a gene; V was cut back by 4 bases and J by 0 bases. This CDR3 comprises 17 residues. Germline V lookup: CDR1 SGHVS, CDR2 FNYEAQ. The CDR3 region is CASSSLLDRGGSYEQYF. The CDR3 bases are TGTGCCAGCAGCTCACTACTGGACAGGGGTGGCTCCTACGAGCAGTACTTC.

This sequence joins TRBV30 and TRBJ1-2; tentative D call: TRBD1 (6 bases). The CDR3 totals 12 residues. Germline loops: CDR1 GTSNPN, CDR2 SVGIG (reference sequence). Trimming pared 8 bases from V and 3 bases from J, leaving 13 bases between. This CDR3 is CAGNRDYYGYTF. The CDR3 DNA reads as TGTGCCGGTAACAGGGATTACTATGGCTACACCTTC. Together with reference TRBV30 and TRBJ1-2, the CDR3 gives the full variable domain: SQTIHQWPATLVQPVGSPLSLECTVEGTSNPNLYWYRQAAGRGLQLLFYSVGIGQISSEVPQNLSASRPQDRQFILSSKKLLLSDSGFYLCAGNRDYYGYTFGSGTRLTVV.

The chain recombines TRBV4-2 with TRBJ2-2, with 8 bases aligning to TRBD2. Germline CDR1 reads LGHNA; CDR2 reads YNFKEQ. This CDR3 is 15 amino acids long. V lost 0 bases, J lost 6 bases, and 3 bases stayed unmatched. This CDR3 is CASSQEGTRSGELFF. The CDR3 DNA is TGTGCCAGCAGCCAAGAAGGGACTAGATCCGGGGAGCTGTTTTTT.

The chain employs TRBV6-1 and TRBJ2-3, with a possible D match to TRBD1 (6 bases). From germline, CDR1 is MNHNS and CDR2 SASEGT. CDR3 length: 16 amino acids. V lost 2 bases and J lost 0, with 12 bases in between. DNA for the CDR3: TGTGCCAGCAGTGAATACCTGACAGGAAGCACAGATACGCAGTATTTT. Its protein product is CASSEYLTGSTDTQYF.